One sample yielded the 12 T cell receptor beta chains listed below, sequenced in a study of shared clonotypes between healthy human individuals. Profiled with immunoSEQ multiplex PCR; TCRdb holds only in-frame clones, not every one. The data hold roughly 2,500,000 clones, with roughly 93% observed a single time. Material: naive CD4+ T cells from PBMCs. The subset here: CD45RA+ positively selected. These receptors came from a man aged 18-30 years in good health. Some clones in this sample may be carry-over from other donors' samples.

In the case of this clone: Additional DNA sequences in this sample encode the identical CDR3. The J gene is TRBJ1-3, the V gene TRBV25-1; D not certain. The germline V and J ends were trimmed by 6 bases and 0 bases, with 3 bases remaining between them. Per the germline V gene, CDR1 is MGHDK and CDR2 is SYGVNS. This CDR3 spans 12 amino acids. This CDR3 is CASRSSGNTIYF. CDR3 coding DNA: TGTGCCAGCAGAAGCTCTGGAAACACCATATATTTT.

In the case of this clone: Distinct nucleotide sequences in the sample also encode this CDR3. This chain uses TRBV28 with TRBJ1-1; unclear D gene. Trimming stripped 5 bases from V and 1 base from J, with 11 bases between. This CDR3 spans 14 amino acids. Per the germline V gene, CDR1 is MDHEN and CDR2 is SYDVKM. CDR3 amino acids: CASSPPRQNTEAFF. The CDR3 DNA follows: TGTGCCAGCAGTCCTCCTCGGCAGAACACTGAAGCTTTCTTT. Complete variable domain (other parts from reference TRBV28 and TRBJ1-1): DVKVTQSSRYLVKRTGEKVFLECVQDMDHENMFWYRQDPGLGLRLIYFSYDVKMKEKGDIPEGYSVSREKKERFSLILESASTNQTSMYLCASSPPRQNTEAFFGQGTRLTVV.

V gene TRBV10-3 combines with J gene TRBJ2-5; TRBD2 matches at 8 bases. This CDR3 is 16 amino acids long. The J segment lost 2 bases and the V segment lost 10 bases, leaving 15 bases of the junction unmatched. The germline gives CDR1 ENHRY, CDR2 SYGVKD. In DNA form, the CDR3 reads TGTGCCACCTCTGGGGTGGCGGGAGGTCGACAAGAGACCCAGTACTTC. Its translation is CATSGVAGGRQETQYF.

CDR3 DNA: TGTGCCAGTAGTATAGTCGTCACCTATAGCAATCAGCCCCAGCATTTT. It yields the protein CASSIVVTYSNQPQHF. The chain has TRBV19 and TRBJ1-5; no firm D call. Looked up from germline, CDR1 is LNHDA and CDR2 is SQIVND (reference sequence). This CDR3 region has 16 residues. The ends were cut back, 1 base at V and 0 bases at J, with 10 bases in the middle.

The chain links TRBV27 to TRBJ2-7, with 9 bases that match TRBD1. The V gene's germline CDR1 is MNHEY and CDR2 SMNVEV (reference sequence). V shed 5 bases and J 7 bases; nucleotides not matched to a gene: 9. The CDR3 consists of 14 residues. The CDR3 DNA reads TGTGCCAGCAGTCCAGACAGGGGGGCGAGGGAGCAGTACTTC. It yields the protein CASSPDRGAREQYF.

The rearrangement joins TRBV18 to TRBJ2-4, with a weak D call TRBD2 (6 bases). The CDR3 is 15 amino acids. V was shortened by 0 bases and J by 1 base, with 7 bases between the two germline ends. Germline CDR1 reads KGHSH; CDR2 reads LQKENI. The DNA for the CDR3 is TGTGCCAGCTCACCACCGGAGGGTGCCAAAAACATTCAGTACTTC. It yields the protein CASSPPEGAKNIQYF.

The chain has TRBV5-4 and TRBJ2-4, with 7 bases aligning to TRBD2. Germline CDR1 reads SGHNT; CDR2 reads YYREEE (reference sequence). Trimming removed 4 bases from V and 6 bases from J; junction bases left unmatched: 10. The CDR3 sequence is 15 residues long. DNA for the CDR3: TGTGCCAGCAGCCTACCCGGCCAGCGGGGAAACATTCAGTACTTC. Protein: CASSLPGQRGNIQYF.

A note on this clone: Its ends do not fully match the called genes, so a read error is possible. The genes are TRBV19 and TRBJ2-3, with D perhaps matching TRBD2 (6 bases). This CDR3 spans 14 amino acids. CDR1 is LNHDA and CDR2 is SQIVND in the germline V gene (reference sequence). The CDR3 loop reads CASRIAEYTDTQYF. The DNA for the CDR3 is TGTGCCAGTAGAATAGCGGAATACACAGATACGCAGTATTTT.

This chain's CDR3 is CASSQTGTTGYGYTF. Here the CDR3 DNA reads TGTGCCAGCAGTCAAACAGGAACAACCGGTTATGGCTACACCTTC. This rearrangement joins TRBV6-4 to TRBJ1-2; D is perhaps TRBD1 (5 bases). The germline V gene has CDR1 MRHNA and CDR2 SNTAGT. V was clipped by 5 bases and J by 5 bases, with 18 bases between them. The CDR3 runs to 15 residues.

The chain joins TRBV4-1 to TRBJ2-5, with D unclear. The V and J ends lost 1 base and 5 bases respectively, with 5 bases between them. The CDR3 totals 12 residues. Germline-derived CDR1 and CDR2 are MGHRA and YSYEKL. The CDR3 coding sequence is TGCGCCAGCAGCCAAGTCTCGGAGACCCAGTACTTC. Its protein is CASSQVSETQYF.

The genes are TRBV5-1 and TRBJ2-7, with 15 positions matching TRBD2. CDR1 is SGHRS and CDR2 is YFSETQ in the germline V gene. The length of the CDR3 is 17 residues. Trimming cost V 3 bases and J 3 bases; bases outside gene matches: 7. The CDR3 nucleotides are TGCGCCAGCAGCTCCGGGACTAGCGGGAGGTTCCGCTACGAGCAGTACTTC. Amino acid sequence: CASSSGTSGRFRYEQYF.

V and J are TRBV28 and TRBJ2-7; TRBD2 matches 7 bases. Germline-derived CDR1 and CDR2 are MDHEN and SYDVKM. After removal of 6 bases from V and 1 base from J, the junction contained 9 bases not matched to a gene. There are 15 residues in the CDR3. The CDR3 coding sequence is TGTGCCAGCAGCGTAACGGGGGAGGGATCCTACGAGCAGTACTTC. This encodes CASSVTGEGSYEQYF.